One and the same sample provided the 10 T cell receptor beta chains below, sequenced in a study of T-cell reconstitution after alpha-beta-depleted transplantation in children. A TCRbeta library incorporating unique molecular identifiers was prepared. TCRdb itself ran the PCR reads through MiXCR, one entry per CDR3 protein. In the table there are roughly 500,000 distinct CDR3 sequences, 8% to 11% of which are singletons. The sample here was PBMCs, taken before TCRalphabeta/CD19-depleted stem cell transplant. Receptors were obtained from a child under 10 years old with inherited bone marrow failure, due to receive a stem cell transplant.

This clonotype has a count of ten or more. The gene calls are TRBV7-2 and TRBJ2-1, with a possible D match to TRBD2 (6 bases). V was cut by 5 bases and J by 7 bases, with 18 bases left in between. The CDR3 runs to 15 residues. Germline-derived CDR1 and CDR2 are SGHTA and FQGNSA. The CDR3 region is CASSPGGYSGNEQFF. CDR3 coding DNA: TGTGCCAGCAGCCCTGGAGGGTATTCGGGGAATGAGCAGTTCTTC.

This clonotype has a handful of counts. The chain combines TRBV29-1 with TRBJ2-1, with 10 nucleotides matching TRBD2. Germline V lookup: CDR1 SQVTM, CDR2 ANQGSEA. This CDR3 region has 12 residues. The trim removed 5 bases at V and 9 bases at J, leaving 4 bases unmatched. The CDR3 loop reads CSVTSGTVEQFF. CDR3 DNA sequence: TGCAGCGTTACTAGCGGGACGGTTGAGCAGTTCTTC.

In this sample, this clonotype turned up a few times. As DNA, the CDR3 is TGTGCCAGCAGTTTGGGTTGGCAGGGGGCAGATACGCAGTATTTT. This codes for CASSLGWQGADTQYF. J is TRBJ2-3 and V is TRBV12-3 or TRBV12-4; 7 nucleotides agree with TRBD1. V shed 3 bases and J 4 bases; nucleotides not matched to a gene: 7. This CDR3 has 15 amino acids.

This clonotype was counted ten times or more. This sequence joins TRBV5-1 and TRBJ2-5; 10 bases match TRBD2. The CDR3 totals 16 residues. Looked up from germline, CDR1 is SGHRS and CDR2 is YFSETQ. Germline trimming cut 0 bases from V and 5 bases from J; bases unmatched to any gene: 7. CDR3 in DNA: TGCGCCAGCAGCTTGGGGGGACTAGCGAGAGCGGAGACCCAGTACTTC. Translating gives CASSLGGLARAETQYF.

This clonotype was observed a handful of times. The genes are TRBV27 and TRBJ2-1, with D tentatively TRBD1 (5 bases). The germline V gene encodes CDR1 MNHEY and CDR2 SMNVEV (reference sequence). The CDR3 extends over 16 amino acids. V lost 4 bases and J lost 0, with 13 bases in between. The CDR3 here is CASSSVTGASYNEQFF. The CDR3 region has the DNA TGTGCCAGCAGTTCCGTTACTGGGGCCTCCTACAATGAGCAGTTCTTC.

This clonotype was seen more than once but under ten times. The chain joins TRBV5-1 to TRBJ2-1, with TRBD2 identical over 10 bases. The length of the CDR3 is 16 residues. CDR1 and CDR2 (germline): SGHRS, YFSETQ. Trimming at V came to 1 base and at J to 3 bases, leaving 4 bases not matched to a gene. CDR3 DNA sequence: TGCGCCAGCAGCTTGCTAGCGGGAGTGCGCTACAATGAGCAGTTCTTC. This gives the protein CASSLLAGVRYNEQFF. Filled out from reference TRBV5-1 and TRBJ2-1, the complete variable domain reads KAGVTQTPRYLIKTRGQQVTLSCSPISGHRSVSWYQQTPGQGLQFLFEYFSETQRNKGNFPGRFSGRQFSNSRSEMNVSTLELGDSALYLCASSLLAGVRYNEQFFGPGTRLTVL.

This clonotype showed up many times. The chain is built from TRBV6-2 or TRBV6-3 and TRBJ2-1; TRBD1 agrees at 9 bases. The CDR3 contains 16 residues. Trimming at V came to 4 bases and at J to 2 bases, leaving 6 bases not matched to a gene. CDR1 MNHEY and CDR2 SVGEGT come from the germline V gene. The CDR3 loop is CASSSRTGEAYNEQFF. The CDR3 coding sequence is TGTGCCAGCAGTTCCCGGACAGGGGAGGCCTACAATGAGCAGTTCTTC.

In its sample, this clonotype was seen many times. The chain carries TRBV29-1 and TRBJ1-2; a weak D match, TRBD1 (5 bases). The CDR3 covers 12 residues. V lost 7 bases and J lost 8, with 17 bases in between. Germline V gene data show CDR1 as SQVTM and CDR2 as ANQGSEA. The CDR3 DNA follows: TGCAGCGGGGACGTCGAGACGGGAGGCTACACCTTC. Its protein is CSGDVETGGYTF.

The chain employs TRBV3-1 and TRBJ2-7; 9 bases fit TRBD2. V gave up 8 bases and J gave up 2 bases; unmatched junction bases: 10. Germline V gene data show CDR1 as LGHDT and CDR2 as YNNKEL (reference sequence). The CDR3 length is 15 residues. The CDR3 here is CASGSLAGITYEQYF. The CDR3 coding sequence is TGTGCCAGCGGCTCCCTAGCGGGGATTACCTACGAGCAGTACTTC.

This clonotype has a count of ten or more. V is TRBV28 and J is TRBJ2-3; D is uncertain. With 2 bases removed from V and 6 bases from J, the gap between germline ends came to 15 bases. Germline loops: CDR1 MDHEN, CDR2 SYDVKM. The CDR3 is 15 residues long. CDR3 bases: TGTGCCAGCAGTTTAGATTTGGGTAGCTGGGATACGCAGTATTTT. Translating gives CASSLDLGSWDTQYF. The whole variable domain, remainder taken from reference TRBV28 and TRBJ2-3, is DVKVTQSSRYLVKRTGEKVFLECVQDMDHENMFWYRQDPGLGLRLIYFSYDVKMKEKGDIPEGYSVSREKKERFSLILESASTNQTSMYLCASSLDLGSWDTQYFGPGTRLTVL.